The next 21 T cell receptor beta chains were all read from a single sample in a study of blood T cell repertoires in COVID-19. Sequencing used immunoSEQ multiplex PCR; TCRdb keeps in-frame clones, though not all of them. The table shows about 100,000 clones, with about 90% occurring only once. The sequenced sample consisted of peripheral blood. These receptors were taken from a man aged 25 to 40 in a cohort sampled during active COVID-19.

V and J are TRBV10-1 and TRBJ2-1; 7 bases fit TRBD2. V lost 3 bases and J lost 4; bases outside the gene matches: 6. The germline V gene has CDR1 WNHNN and CDR2 SYGVQD (reference sequence). The CDR3 has 15 amino acids. CDR3 loop: CASSDGQRGYNEQFF. CDR3 nucleotide sequence: TGCGCCAGCAGTGATGGCCAGCGGGGTTACAATGAGCAGTTCTTC.

The chain combines TRBV6-4 with TRBJ1-4; TRBD1 matches at 7 bases. The CDR3 has 16 amino acids. The germline CDR1 and CDR2 sequences are MRHNA and SNTAGT. The V segment lost 11 bases and the J segment 0 bases; nucleotides outside the gene matches: 12. CDR3 loop: CAQEAGGLTTNEKLFF. Here the CDR3 DNA reads TGTGCCCAAGAAGCAGGGGGATTAACAACTAATGAAAAACTGTTTTTT.

This chain connects TRBV5-1 to TRBJ1-6, with unresolved D. CDR3 length equals 14 residues. Germline loops: CDR1 SGHRS, CDR2 YFSETQ. The V gene lost 0 bases and the J gene lost 5 bases, with 6 bases spanning the gap. Here the CDR3 DNA reads TGCGCCAGCAGCTTGGTGGCAGATAATTCACCCCTCCACTTT. Amino acids: CASSLVADNSPLHF.

This clone was observed a handful of times. This sequence joins TRBV4-1 and TRBJ2-1; 15 positions match TRBD2. Germline assignment: CDR1 MGHRA and CDR2 YSYEKL. Unmatched junction bases numbered 13, after V lost 2 bases and J lost 5 bases. The CDR3 runs 20 residues. CDR3 sequence (DNA): TGCGCCAGCAGCCAACAAGTCGGACTAGCGGGGGGGCTCGTAGACAATGAGCAGTTCTTC. Its translation is CASSQQVGLAGGLVDNEQFF.

The J gene is TRBJ2-3, the V gene TRBV10-3; the match to TRBD2 covers 9 bases. Germline CDR1 and CDR2: ENHRY and SYGVKD. The V segment lost 0 bases and the J segment 5 bases; nucleotides outside the gene matches: 6. CDR3 length: 16 amino acids. The CDR3 here is CAISESSGGGGDTQYF. The CDR3 coding sequence is TGTGCCATCAGTGAGTCGAGTGGCGGGGGGGGAGATACGCAGTATTTT.

J is TRBJ1-4 and V is TRBV6-5, with 8 bases lining up with TRBD1. CDR1 is MNHEY and CDR2 is SVGAGI in the germline V gene. This CDR3 region has 15 residues. With 6 bases clipped from V and 7 bases from J, the junction kept 10 bases outside the gene matches. This chain's CDR3 is CASREQGATGEKLFF. CDR3 sequence (DNA): TGTGCCAGCAGGGAGCAGGGGGCAACGGGTGAAAAACTGTTTTTT.

This chain links TRBV28 with TRBJ2-7; D remains ambiguous. The germline V gene has CDR1 MDHEN and CDR2 SYDVKM. The CDR3 length is 12 residues. With 2 bases removed from V and 4 bases from J, the gap between germline ends came to 6 bases. The CDR3 bases are TGTGCCAGCAGTTTACTAAGATACGAGCAGTACTTC. Amino acids: CASSLLRYEQYF.

The chain is built from TRBV5-5 and TRBJ2-5, with a weak D call TRBD2 (6 bases). The CDR3 loop spans 14 amino acids. Trimming left V 4 bases short and J 4 bases short, with 14 bases between. CDR1 is SGHKS, CDR2 YYEKEE, per germline (reference sequence). The CDR3 coding sequence is TGTGCCAGCAGCCCCGGGGGTTCAGGAGAGACCCAGTACTTC. Its translation: CASSPGGSGETQYF.

The genes are TRBV6-5 and TRBJ1-6, with D perhaps TRBD1 (6 bases). Germline-derived CDR1 and CDR2 are MNHEY and SVGAGI. V lost 6 bases, J lost 3 bases, and 12 bases lay in between. The CDR3 is 15 residues long. CDR3 amino acids: CASSGGQVYNSPLHF. In DNA, the CDR3 is TGTGCCAGCAGCGGGGGGCAGGTCTATAATTCACCCCTCCACTTT.

This chain's CDR3 is CSVERRSPPTGYTF. The CDR3, as DNA: TGCAGCGTTGAAAGGAGGAGCCCACCTACGGGCTACACCTTC. V gene TRBV29-1 combines with J gene TRBJ1-2; D gene uncertain. V gave up 2 bases and J gave up 8 bases, with 18 bases separating them. The CDR3 runs 14 residues. The germline V gene encodes CDR1 SQVTM and CDR2 ANQGSEA. The whole variable domain, remainder taken from reference TRBV29-1 and TRBJ1-2, is SAVISQKPSRDICQRGTSLTIQCQVDSQVTMMFWYRQQPGQSLTLIATANQGSEATYESGFVIDKFPISRPNLTFSTLTVSNMSPEDSSIYLCSVERRSPPTGYTFGSGTRLTVV.

The chain links TRBV3-1 (or the pseudogene TRBV3-2) to TRBJ2-7, with 7 bases fitting TRBD2. V lost 4 bases, J lost 4 bases, and 1 base stayed unmatched. This CDR3 comprises 12 residues. CDR1 is LGHDT, CDR2 YNNKEL, per germline (reference sequence). CDR3 loop: CASSLGRYEQYF. For the CDR3, the DNA is TGTGCCAGCAGCCTCGGGAGGTACGAGCAGTACTTC.

The chain carries TRBV13 and TRBJ1-2; D unresolved. Per the germline V gene, CDR1 is PRHDT and CDR2 is FYEKMQ (reference sequence). V was pared by 2 bases and J by 4 bases, with 5 bases between. This CDR3 is built from 12 residues. The CDR3 is CASSLQIYGYTF. For the CDR3, the DNA is TGTGCCAGCAGCTTACAGATCTATGGCTACACCTTC.

The CDR3 protein is CASSWSSYNSPLHF. The DNA for the CDR3 is TGTGCCAGCAGCTGGAGCTCCTATAATTCACCCCTCCACTTT. The rearrangement uses TRBV7-2 and TRBJ1-6; unclear D gene. This CDR3 is 14 amino acids long. The germline gives CDR1 SGHTA, CDR2 FQGNSA. V was trimmed by 4 bases and J by 0 bases, leaving 4 bases between them.

The chain joins TRBV6-4 to TRBJ2-1; D perhaps matches TRBD1 (6 bases). V gave up 5 bases and J gave up 8 bases, with 13 bases separating them. The CDR3 is 13 residues long. Germline CDR1 MRHNA, CDR2 SNTAGT. CDR3 amino acids: CASSFQGSDEQFF. In DNA, the CDR3 is TGTGCCAGCAGTTTTCAGGGGAGCGATGAGCAGTTCTTC.

V and J are TRBV7-2 and TRBJ2-2; TRBD2 aligns across 10 bases. Per the germline V gene, CDR1 is SGHTA and CDR2 is FQGNSA. V trimming: 4 bases; J trimming: 6 bases; junction bases outside the gene matches: 8. This CDR3 is built from 16 residues. CDR3 amino acids: CASSSPTLAGSGELFF. CDR3 sequence (DNA): TGTGCCAGCAGCTCCCCGACACTAGCGGGGTCCGGGGAGCTGTTTTTT.

As regards this clone: This specimen includes other DNA sequences encoding the same CDR3. The chain is built from TRBV7-3 and TRBJ1-1; 7 bases are shared with TRBD1. V shed 9 bases and J 1 base; nucleotides not matched to a gene: 5. The CDR3 extends over 13 amino acids. Germline V CDR1 and CDR2: SGHTA, FQGTGA. As DNA, the CDR3 is TGTGCCAGTAGCCGACAGGGGAACACTGAAGCTTTCTTT. This sequence encodes CASSRQGNTEAFF. The whole variable domain, remainder taken from reference TRBV7-3 and TRBJ1-1, is GAGVSQTPSNKVTEKGKYVELRCDPISGHTALYWYRQSLGQGPEFLIYFQGTGAADDSGLPNDRFFAVRPEGSVSTLKIQRTERGDSAVYLCASSRQGNTEAFFGQGTRLTVV.

V usage is TRBV7-8 and J usage is TRBJ2-7, with TRBD2 matching 12 bases. The V and J ends lost 5 bases and 5 bases, in that order; junction bases with no gene match: 10. The CDR3 sequence is 16 residues long. Germline loops: CDR1 SGHVS, CDR2 FQNEAQ. This CDR3 is CASSQSPSGGANEQYF. For the CDR3, the DNA is TGTGCCAGCAGCCAGAGTCCTAGCGGGGGGGCCAACGAGCAGTACTTC.

This sequence joins TRBV15 and TRBJ1-1; TRBD1 agrees at 8 bases. The V and J ends lost 7 bases and 4 bases, in that order; junction bases with no gene match: 8. The V gene's germline CDR1 is LNHNV and CDR2 YYDKDF (reference sequence). CDR3 length equals 14 residues. The CDR3 region is CATNPDRVFTEAFF. CDR3 sequence (DNA): TGTGCCACCAATCCGGACAGGGTTTTCACTGAAGCTTTCTTT.

V usage is TRBV27 and J usage is TRBJ1-2; D is perhaps TRBD1 (6 bases). Deletions cut 6 bases from V and 5 bases from J, with 22 bases between. The CDR3 spans 16 residues. Germline values: CDR1 MNHEY, CDR2 SMNVEV (reference sequence). The DNA of the CDR3 is TGTGCCAGCAGCTCGCAGGGGAATCCGGCCCAATATGGCTACACCTTC. This gives the protein CASSSQGNPAQYGYTF.

The V call is TRBV6-5, the J call TRBJ2-7; the match to TRBD2 covers 12 bases. CDR1 and CDR2 from the germline V gene are MNHEY and SVGAGI. J was trimmed by 3 bases and V by 6 bases; bases with no gene match: 3. The CDR3 consists of 14 residues. The CDR3, as DNA: TGTGCCAGCAGACTAGCGGGGGGTAGCTACGAGCAGTACTTC. This sequence encodes CASRLAGGSYEQYF.

The chain recombines TRBV30 with TRBJ2-7; perhaps TRBD1 as D (6 bases). There are 15 residues in the CDR3. Looked up from germline, CDR1 is GTSNPN and CDR2 is SVGIG (reference sequence). Trimming pared 0 bases from V and 0 bases from J, leaving 12 bases between. CDR3 nucleotides: TGTGCCTGGAGTGTCAGGGGAGCCCCCTCCTACGAGCAGTACTTC. This encodes CAWSVRGAPSYEQYF.